The sequence of this T cell receptor beta chain was determined in a study of blood T cells in healthy people across ages. Sample-barcoded 5' priming and a J-beta primer mix drove a second PCR of about 7 to 11 cycles. CDR3-containing paired-end reads numbering at least 2.5 million came from each sample. TCRdb called the 5' RACE reads again in MiXCR, with one record for every CDR3 protein. The sample holds roughly 1,000,000 distinct CDR3 sequences; under 30% are singletons and the top ten take less than 0.85%. V was clipped by 11 bases and J by 2 bases; unmatched bases: 5. The CDR3 sequence is 12 residues long. Germline lookup yields CDR1 SEHNR and CDR2 FQNEAQ (reference sequence). These records were also assigned to another study, of T cells of mothers and their children.

This rearrangement joins TRBV7-9 to TRBJ2-5; 7 bases are shared with TRBD1. The receptor's source is a girl aged 2-10 years in good health. The specimen was blood. For the CDR3, the DNA is TGTGCCTTTGAGACAGGGCAAGAGACCCAGTACTTC. It yields the protein CAFETGQETQYF.